The 9 T cell receptor beta chains presented below share a single source sample, sequenced in a study of monozygotic twins with inflammatory bowel disease. Following a re-call of the 5' RACE reads, TCRdb has one entry per CDR3 protein and lacks DNA. The table counts around 370,000 distinct CDR3 sequences; 2.6% lies in the top ten. The sequencing sample was made of blood. These receptors originate from a human donor with ulcerative colitis or Crohn's disease, or a healthy co-twin of an affected twin (not recorded which).

This chain uses TRBV12-3 or TRBV12-4 with TRBJ2-7; TCRdb's D call of TRBD2 is untestable without DNA. The CDR3 length is 16 residues. Here the CDR3 reads CASAGSASGGVYEQYF.

The chain uses TRBV28 and TRBJ2-5. The CDR3 consists of 13 residues. Germline assignment: CDR1 MDHEN and CDR2 SYDVKM. CDR3 sequence reads: CASSLGSHPIKYF.

The CDR3 loop is CASSLAELGENTEAFF. The chain has TRBV5-1 and TRBJ1-1. This CDR3 has 16 amino acids. Looked up from germline, CDR1 is SGHRS and CDR2 is YFSETQ.

V usage is TRBV24-1 and J usage is TRBJ2-3; TCRdb reports TRBD2, a call that lacks DNA to check it against. CDR3 length: 15 amino acids. CDR1 and CDR2 (germline): KGHDR, SFDVKD. CDR3: CATRDATSRIDTQYF.

This chain uses TRBV12-3 or TRBV12-4 with TRBJ2-7; TCRdb gives TRBD1 as the D gene, but with no DNA this cannot be confirmed. This CDR3 region has 14 residues. The CDR3 spells CASSPGTGTAEQYF.

This sequence joins TRBV5-1 and TRBJ1-2; TCRdb reports TRBD1, a call that lacks DNA to check it against. There are 15 residues in the CDR3. CDR1 and CDR2 (germline): SGHRS, YFSETQ. CDR3 sequence reads: CASSLDDGQGFGYTF.

This CDR3 reads CSAREGRVNMQYF. This sequence joins TRBV20-1 and TRBJ2-4; TCRdb gives TRBD1 as the D gene, but with no DNA this cannot be confirmed. From germline, CDR1 is DFQATT and CDR2 SNEGSKA (reference sequence). The CDR3 covers 13 residues.

The CDR3 sequence: CSARDQGAKNIQYF. The chain has TRBV20-1 and TRBJ2-4; the D call from TCRdb, TRBD1, cannot be confirmed without DNA. The germline CDR1 and CDR2 sequences are DFQATT and SNEGSKA (reference sequence). The CDR3 totals 14 residues.

The CDR3 reads CASSSKPGGQETQYF. The V call is TRBV7-2, the J call TRBJ2-5; TCRdb's D gene call, TRBD1, goes unchecked for lack of DNA. The CDR3 extends over 15 amino acids. CDR1 is SGHTA and CDR2 is FQGNSA in the germline V gene.